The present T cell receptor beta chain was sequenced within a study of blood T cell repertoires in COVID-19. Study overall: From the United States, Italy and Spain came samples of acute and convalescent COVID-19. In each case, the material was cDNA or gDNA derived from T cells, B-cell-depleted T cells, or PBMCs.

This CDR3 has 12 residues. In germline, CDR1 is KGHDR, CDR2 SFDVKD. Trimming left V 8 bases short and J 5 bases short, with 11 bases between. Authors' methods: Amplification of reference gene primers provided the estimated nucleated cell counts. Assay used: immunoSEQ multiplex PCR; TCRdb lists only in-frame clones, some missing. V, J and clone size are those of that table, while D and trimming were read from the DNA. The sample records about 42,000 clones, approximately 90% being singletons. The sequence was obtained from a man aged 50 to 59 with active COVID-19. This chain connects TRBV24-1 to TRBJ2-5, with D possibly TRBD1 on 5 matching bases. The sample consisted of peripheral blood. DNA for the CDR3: TGTGCCACCAAGGGGTGGGGCGAGACCCAGTACTTC. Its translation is CATKGWGETQYF.